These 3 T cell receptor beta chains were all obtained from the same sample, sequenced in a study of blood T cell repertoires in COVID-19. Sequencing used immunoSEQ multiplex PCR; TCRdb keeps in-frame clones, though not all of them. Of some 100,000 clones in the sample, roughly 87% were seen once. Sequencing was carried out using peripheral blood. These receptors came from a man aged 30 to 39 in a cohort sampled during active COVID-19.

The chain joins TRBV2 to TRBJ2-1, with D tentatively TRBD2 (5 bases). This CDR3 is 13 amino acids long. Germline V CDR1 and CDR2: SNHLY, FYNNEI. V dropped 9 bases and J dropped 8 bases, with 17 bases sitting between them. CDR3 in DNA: TGTGCCAGAGGCCCCCCAGAGGGCTATGAGCAGTTCTTC. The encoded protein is CARGPPEGYEQFF.

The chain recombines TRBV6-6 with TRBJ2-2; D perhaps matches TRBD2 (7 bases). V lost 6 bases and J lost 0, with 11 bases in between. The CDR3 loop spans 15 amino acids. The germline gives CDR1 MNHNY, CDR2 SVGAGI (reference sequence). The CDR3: CASRGGAANTGELFF. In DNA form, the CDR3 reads TGTGCCAGCAGGGGGGGGGCCGCGAACACCGGGGAGCTGTTTTTT.

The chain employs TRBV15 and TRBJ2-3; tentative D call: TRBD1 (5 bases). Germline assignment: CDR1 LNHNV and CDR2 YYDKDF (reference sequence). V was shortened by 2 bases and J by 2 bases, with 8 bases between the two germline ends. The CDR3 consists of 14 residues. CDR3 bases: TGTGCCACCAGCAGACTACAGGTCACAGATACGCAGTATTTT. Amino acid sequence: CATSRLQVTDTQYF.